The subject of this entry is one T cell receptor (beta chain). One end of the junction does not line up with germline, which may come from a read error. Original processing notes: Reference gene primers were amplified, and this amplification served to estimate nucleated cell counts. The protocol was immunoSEQ multiplex PCR, while the TCRdb copy is restricted to in-frame clones and leaves out a portion. The D gene and trimming were derived from the DNA, and the V and J assignments and clone size from that table. The sample includes about 55,000 clones, less than 90% of them seen just once. Germline V gene sequence: CDR1 MRHNA, CDR2 SNTAGT. The CDR3 has 14 amino acids. This sample is drawn from a study of blood T cell repertoires in COVID-19.

The sequencing sample was made of peripheral blood. The receptor's source is a woman in her sixties with acute or convalescent COVID-19. The V and J genes are TRBV6-4 and TRBJ2-3; D possibly corresponds to TRBD1 (5 bases). In DNA, the CDR3 is TGTACCAGCAGCATGACAGAGCTCACAGATACGCAGTATTTT. This codes for CTSSMTELTDTQYF.